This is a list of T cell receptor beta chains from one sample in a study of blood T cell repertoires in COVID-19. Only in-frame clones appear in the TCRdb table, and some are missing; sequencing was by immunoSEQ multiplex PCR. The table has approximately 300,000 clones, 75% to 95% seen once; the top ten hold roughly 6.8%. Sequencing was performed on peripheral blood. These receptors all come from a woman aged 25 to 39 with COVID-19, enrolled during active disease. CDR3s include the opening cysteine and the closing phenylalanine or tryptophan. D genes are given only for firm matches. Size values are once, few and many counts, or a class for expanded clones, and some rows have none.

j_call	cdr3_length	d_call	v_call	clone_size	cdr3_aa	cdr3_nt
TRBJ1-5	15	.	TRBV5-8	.	CASSPGGAGRQPQHF	TGTGCCAGCAGCCCGGGAGGGGCAGGGCGTCAGCCCCAGCATTTT
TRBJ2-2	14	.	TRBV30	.	CAWSVRRGTGELFF	TGTGCCTGGAGTGTACGTCGGGGGACCGGGGAGCTGTTTTTT
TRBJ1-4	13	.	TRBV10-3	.	CAISLQGMEKLFF	TGTGCCATCAGTCTGCAGGGGATGGAAAAACTGTTTTTT
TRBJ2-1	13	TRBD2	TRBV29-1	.	CSGGLAGFNEQFF	TGCAGCGGTGGACTAGCGGGTTTCAATGAGCAGTTCTTC
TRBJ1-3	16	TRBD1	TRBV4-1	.	CASRLDDRAAGNTIYF	TGCGCCAGCCGCCTAGATGACAGGGCGGCAGGAAACACCATATATTTT
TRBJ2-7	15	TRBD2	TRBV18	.	CASSPEAGAGYEQYF	TGTGCCAGCTCACCCGAAGCGGGAGCTGGCTACGAGCAGTACTTC
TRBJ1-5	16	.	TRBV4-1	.	CASSQSQGYSNQPQHF	TGCGCCAGCAGCCAGTCTCAGGGCTATAGCAATCAGCCCCAGCATTTT
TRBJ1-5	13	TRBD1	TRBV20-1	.	CSASTGVGQPQHF	TGCAGTGCTAGTACAGGGGTTGGCCAGCCCCAGCATTTT
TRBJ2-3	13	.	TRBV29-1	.	CSVEFQGTDTQYF	TGCAGCGTTGAATTCCAGGGGACAGATACGCAGTATTTT
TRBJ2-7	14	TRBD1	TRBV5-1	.	CASSPGTGIYEQYF	TGCGCCAGCAGCCCCGGGACAGGGATATACGAGCAGTACTTC
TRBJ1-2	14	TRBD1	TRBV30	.	CAWSVLGTGEGYTF	TGTGCCTGGAGTGTATTGGGGACAGGGGAAGGCTACACCTTC
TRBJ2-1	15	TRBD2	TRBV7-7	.	CASSLEAGADNEQFF	TGTGCTAGCAGCTTAGAAGCGGGAGCCGACAATGAGCAGTTCTTC
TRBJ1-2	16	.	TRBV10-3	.	CAISDPLLRANYGYTF	TGTGCCATCAGTGACCCCCTACTGAGGGCTAACTATGGCTACACCTTC
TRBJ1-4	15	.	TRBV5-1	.	CASSLGGRGREKLFF	TGCGCCAGCAGCTTGGGCGGCAGGGGAAGGGAAAAACTGTTTTTT
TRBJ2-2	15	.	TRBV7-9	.	CASSKGSLGGGELFF	TGTGCCAGCAGCAAGGGGTCTCTGGGAGGCGGGGAGCTGTTTTTT
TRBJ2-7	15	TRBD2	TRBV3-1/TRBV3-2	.	CASSSPGLAGGEQYF	TGTGCCAGCAGCTCCCCCGGACTAGCGGGAGGCGAGCAGTACTTC
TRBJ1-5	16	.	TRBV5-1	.	CASSLQAGGSNQPQHF	TGCGCCAGCAGCTTGCAGGCAGGAGGGAGCAATCAGCCCCAGCATTTT
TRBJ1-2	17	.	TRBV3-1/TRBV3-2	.	CASTQGWRAGSNYGYTF	TGTGCCAGCACCCAGGGGTGGCGGGCAGGTTCTAACTATGGCTACACCTTC
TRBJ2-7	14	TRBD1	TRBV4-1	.	CASSQGTGEYEQYF	TGCGCCAGCAGCCAGGGGACAGGGGAGTACGAGCAGTACTTC
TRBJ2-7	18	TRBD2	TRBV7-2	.	CASSPSPRGTSGSSEQYF	TGTGCCAGCAGCCCCTCGCCGAGAGGGACTAGCGGGAGTAGCGAGCAGTACTTC
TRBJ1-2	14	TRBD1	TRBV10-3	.	CAIRPGQGADGYTF	TGTGCCATCAGACCGGGACAGGGGGCGGATGGCTACACCTTC
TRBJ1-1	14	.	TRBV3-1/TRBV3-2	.	CASSQYRDDTEAFF	TGTGCCAGCAGCCAGTACAGGGATGACACTGAAGCTTTCTTT
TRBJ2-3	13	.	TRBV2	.	CASSPLITDTQYF	TGTGCCAGCAGTCCCCTAATTACAGATACGCAGTATTTT
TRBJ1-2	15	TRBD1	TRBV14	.	CASSQDSRDRDGYTF	TGTGCCAGCAGCCAAGATTCGAGGGACAGGGATGGCTACACCTTC
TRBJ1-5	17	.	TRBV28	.	CASTDPGQHYSNQPQHF	TGTGCCAGCACCGATCCCGGACAGCATTATAGCAATCAGCCCCAGCATTTT
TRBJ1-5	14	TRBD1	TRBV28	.	CASSFPGGTQPQHF	TGTGCCAGCAGTTTCCCAGGGGGCACTCAGCCCCAGCATTTT
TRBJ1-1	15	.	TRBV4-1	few	CASSPGTRERSEAFF	TGCGCCAGCAGCCCCGGGACAAGGGAGAGGAGTGAAGCTTTCTTT
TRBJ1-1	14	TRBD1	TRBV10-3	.	CAISESTGTTEAFF	TGTGCCATCAGTGAGTCGACAGGGACCACTGAAGCTTTCTTT
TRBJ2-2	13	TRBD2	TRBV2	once	CASSLTSGGELFF	TGTGCCAGCAGTTTGACTAGCGGCGGGGAGCTGTTTTTT
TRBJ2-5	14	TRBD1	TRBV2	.	CASSEAQGRETQYF	TGTGCCAGCAGTGAAGCACAGGGGCGTGAGACCCAGTACTTC
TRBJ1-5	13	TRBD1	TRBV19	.	CASRGQGNQPQHF	TGTGCCAGTAGAGGACAGGGCAATCAGCCCCAGCATTTT
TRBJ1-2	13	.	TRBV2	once	CASSGGLDYGYTF	TGTGCCAGCAGTGGGGGCCTGGACTATGGCTACACCTTC
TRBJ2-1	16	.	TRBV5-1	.	CASSLSVAGTYNEQFF	TGCGCCAGCAGCTTGTCGGTCGCGGGGACCTACAATGAGCAGTTCTTC